This T cell receptor (beta chain) originates from a study of CD8 T cell repertoires and HIV-1 epitope variants. The wider study: Twenty-five autologous and known Gag and Nef epitope variant peptides each stimulated T cells separately. Tested: three Gag epitope families, Nef HW9 and YT9. The baseline condition was 1M T cells left uncultured.

Germline V lookup: CDR1 SEHNR, CDR2 FQNEAQ (reference sequence). The CDR3 is made up of 15 amino acids. Losses at the gene ends were 4 bases for V and 3 bases for J; bases not matched to a gene: 4. Whole-study results and caveats: Only beta chains were identified, marking proliferation to antigen, not function.

Repertoires were generated with immunoSEQ multiplex PCR, while TCRdb's copy carries only in-frame clones and drops some. The sample holds under 100,000 clones; just under 75% are singletons and the top ten take around a quarter. Points on this clone: Antigen specificity is unknown.

The sequencing sample was made of uncultured baseline CD8+ T cells from peripheral blood mononuclear cells (PBMCs). This sequence was found in a male donor with HIV. The rearrangement links TRBV7-9 to TRBJ2-7, with 12 positions matching TRBD1. The chain's CDR3 is CASSYGTGGVYEQYF. In DNA form, the CDR3 reads TGTGCCAGCAGCTACGGGACAGGGGGCGTCTACGAGCAGTACTTC.